Below, 30 T cell receptor beta chains from the same sample are listed, as sequenced in a study of OX40 agonist ivuxolimab in advanced cancers. The method was immunoSEQ multiplex PCR; TCRdb's version includes in-frame clones alone and lacks a portion of them. The table includes more than 45,000 clones, 84% detected once. The sequencing here drew on CD4+ or CD8+ T cells sorted from blood, taken in a trial of the OX40 agonist ivuxolimab. The receptor set was obtained from an adult with an advanced solid tumor such as melanoma, head and neck, liver or kidney cancer.

V and J are TRBV5-5 and TRBJ2-1; 10 bases are a match to TRBD1. Germline CDR1 is SGHKS and CDR2 is YYEKEE (reference sequence). This CDR3 region has 15 residues. V trimming: 4 bases; J trimming: 2 bases; junction bases outside the gene matches: 3. CDR3 loop: CASSPGTGAYNEQFF. CDR3 sequence (DNA): TGTGCCAGCAGCCCCGGGACAGGGGCCTACAATGAGCAGTTCTTC.

The gene calls are TRBV5-4 and TRBJ2-2; 7 positions agree with TRBD1. The CDR3 spans 15 residues. Germline CDR1 and CDR2: SGHNT and YYREEE (reference sequence). V dropped 3 bases and J dropped 7; count of bases not matched to a gene: 9. The CDR3 DNA follows: TGTGCCAGCAGCTCCTCGACAGGGATAGGCGGGGAGCTGTTTTTT. Translating it yields CASSSSTGIGGELFF.

This sequence joins TRBV5-4 and TRBJ2-1; TRBD2 matches at 9 bases. Trimming cost V 4 bases and J 2 bases; bases outside gene matches: 4. Germline V gene sequence: CDR1 SGHNT, CDR2 YYREEE (reference sequence). The CDR3 covers 15 residues. Written as DNA, the CDR3 is TGTGCCAGCAGCCGTAGCGGGAGCCCCTACAATGAGCAGTTCTTC. Residues: CASSRSGSPYNEQFF.

This chain connects TRBV19 to TRBJ2-4, with a weak D call TRBD1 (6 bases). This CDR3 comprises 14 residues. Trimming took 7 bases from V and 3 from J, leaving 13 bases between them. CDR1 and CDR2 (germline): LNHDA, SQIVND (reference sequence). Written as DNA, the CDR3 is TGTGCCAGTATGATGAGGGGGAACAAAAACATTCAGTACTTC. This sequence encodes CASMMRGNKNIQYF.

The J gene is TRBJ2-5, the V gene TRBV2; 8 positions match TRBD2. Trimming removed 6 bases from V and 2 bases from J; junction bases left unmatched: 8. From germline, CDR1 is SNHLY and CDR2 FYNNEI. This CDR3 region has 15 residues. CDR3: CASSLGLAPQETQYF. The CDR3 bases are TGTGCCAGCAGCCTCGGACTAGCACCTCAAGAGACCCAGTACTTC.

CDR3 region: CASSQFRERNGNTIYF. DNA for the CDR3: TGCGCCAGCAGTCAATTTCGGGAAAGGAACGGAAACACCATATATTTT. The J gene is TRBJ1-3, the V gene TRBV23-1; D not resolved. TRBV23-1 is an ORF, and what it does is uncertain. This CDR3 has 16 residues. The ends were cut back, 1 base at V and 4 bases at J, with 14 bases in the middle.

This rearrangement joins TRBV9 to TRBJ2-5; 7 bases map to TRBD1. Germline assignment: CDR1 SGDLS and CDR2 YYNGEE. Losses at the gene ends were 0 bases for V and 5 bases for J; bases not matched to a gene: 7. The CDR3 consists of 15 residues. The CDR3 sequence: CASSVGGQVGETQYF. The CDR3 DNA sequence: TGTGCCAGCAGCGTAGGTGGACAGGTTGGGGAGACCCAGTACTTC.

This sequence joins TRBV4-1 and TRBJ2-3; 9 bases are shared with TRBD1. This CDR3 contains 16 residues. Germline CDR1 MGHRA, CDR2 YSYEKL. J gave up 1 base and V 5 bases, and 7 bases lay outside the gene matches. CDR3 loop: CASSSRQGGRTDTQYF. DNA of the CDR3: TGCGCCAGCAGCTCCCGACAGGGGGGACGCACAGATACGCAGTATTTT.

This clone was seen only once. The chain carries TRBV9 and TRBJ2-7; 9 bases match TRBD2. V lost 2 bases and J lost 6; bases outside the gene matches: 6. CDR3 length: 14 residues. Germline-derived CDR1 and CDR2 are SGDLS and YYNGEE. The CDR3 sequence is CASSVELAGIEQYF. DNA for the CDR3: TGTGCCAGCAGCGTCGAACTAGCGGGCATCGAGCAGTACTTC. The full variable domain, its missing parts supplied by reference TRBV9 and TRBJ2-7, is DSGVTQTPKHLITATGQRVTLRCSPRSGDLSVYWYQQSLDQGLQFLIQYYNGEERAKGNILERFSAQQFPDLHSELNLSSLELGDSALYFCASSVELAGIEQYFGPGTRLTVT.

This sequence joins TRBV6-5 and TRBJ1-1; 7 bases map to TRBD1. CDR3 size: 15 residues. V lost 2 bases and J lost 5; bases outside the gene matches: 8. Germline V gene sequence: CDR1 MNHEY, CDR2 SVGAGI. For the CDR3, the DNA is TGTGCCAGCAGTTACCCGGGGACAGCCGGGACTGAAGCTTTCTTT. It encodes CASSYPGTAGTEAFF.

The chain recombines TRBV29-1 with TRBJ1-1; TRBD1 agrees at 7 bases. The germline gives CDR1 SQVTM, CDR2 ANQGSEA. V lost 3 bases and J lost 4; bases outside the gene matches: 8. The CDR3 runs 14 residues. The CDR3 reads CSVETGPRGTEAFF. The CDR3 DNA follows: TGCAGCGTTGAGACAGGGCCCAGGGGCACTGAAGCTTTCTTT.

The chain recombines TRBV15 with TRBJ2-7; TRBD1 matches 11 bases. The CDR3 loop spans 15 amino acids. The ends lost 1 base at V and 4 bases at J; junction bases unmatched: 3. Germline CDR1 and CDR2: LNHNV and YYDKDF (reference sequence). The CDR3 bases are TGTGCCACCAGCAGAGGGGGACAGGGGGAGTACGAGCAGTACTTC. It encodes CATSRGGQGEYEQYF.

The genes are TRBV2 and TRBJ2-2, with D tentatively TRBD1 (6 bases). Trimming stripped 7 bases from V and 0 bases from J, with 15 bases between. Germline loops: CDR1 SNHLY, CDR2 FYNNEI. CDR3 length: 16 residues. CDR3 residues: CASTQGPTANTGELFF. In DNA, the CDR3 is TGTGCCAGCACCCAGGGGCCGACTGCGAACACCGGGGAGCTGTTTTTT.

This sequence joins TRBV5-4 and TRBJ2-4; 8 nucleotides match TRBD1. Germline V gives CDR1 SGHNT, CDR2 YYREEE (reference sequence). Trimming at V came to 5 bases and at J to 0 bases, leaving 10 bases not matched to a gene. The length of the CDR3 is 17 residues. The CDR3 nucleotides are TGTGCCAGCAGTGTTCGTGGACAGGGACTAGCCAAAAACATTCAGTACTTC. Encoded protein: CASSVRGQGLAKNIQYF. Full variable domain (rest looked up from reference TRBV5-4 and TRBJ2-4): ETGVTQSPTHLIKTRGQQVTLRCSSQSGHNTVSWYQQALGQGPQFIFQYYREEENGRGNFPPRFSGLQFPNYSSELNVNALELDDSALYLCASSVRGQGLAKNIQYFGAGTRLSVL.

This clone came up once. The rearrangement links TRBV18 to TRBJ2-2; D remains unclear. V dropped 3 bases and J dropped 5 bases, with 16 bases sitting between them. CDR3 size: 16 residues. The V gene's germline CDR1 is KGHSH and CDR2 LQKENI. CDR3 coding DNA: TGTGCCAGCTCACCGCTCCGGGTTCCGGCGACCGGGGAGCTGTTTTTT. This codes for CASSPLRVPATGELFF.

The chain links TRBV7-8 to TRBJ1-2; D unclear. The V gene lost 0 bases and the J gene lost 8 bases, with 13 bases spanning the gap. CDR1 is SGHVS and CDR2 is FQNEAQ in the germline V gene. The CDR3 is 14 residues long. The CDR3 coding sequence is TGTGCCAGCAGCTTAGCAGCAGAGACCAGGGGCTACACCTTC. As protein: CASSLAAETRGYTF. Full variable domain (missing parts from reference TRBV7-8 and TRBJ1-2): GAGVSQSPRYKVAKRGQDVALRCDPISGHVSLFWYQQALGQGPEFLTYFQNEAQLDKSGLPSDRFFAERPEGSVSTLKIQRTQQEDSAVYLCASSLAAETRGYTFGSGTRLTVV.

A note on this clone: The junction differs from germline at one of its ends, possibly a read error. The J gene is TRBJ1-1, the V gene TRBV2, with a tentative D call TRBD1 (6 bases). The CDR3 length is 13 residues. Germline V gene sequence: CDR1 SNHLY, CDR2 FYNNEI. In DNA, the CDR3 is TGTGCCAGCACCCTAGACAGGAACGCTGAAGCTTTCTTT. Translating gives CASTLDRNAEAFF.

The V and J genes are TRBV10-3 and TRBJ2-3, with TRBD1 matching over 9 bases. Germline CDR1 and CDR2: ENHRY and SYGVKD. CDR3 length equals 19 residues. Trimming cost V 3 bases and J 5 bases; bases outside gene matches: 18. DNA for the CDR3: TGTGCCATCAGTGAACGACAGGGGGGCAAGACGGGAGATATAGATACGCAGTATTTT. Translation gives CAISERQGGKTGDIDTQYF.

The V and J genes are TRBV5-6 and TRBJ1-2; 7 nucleotides align to TRBD1. V lost 4 bases, J lost 4 bases, and 13 bases stayed unmatched. CDR3 length: 16 amino acids. Germline lookup yields CDR1 SGHDT and CDR2 YYEEEE. The CDR3 is CASSPGERGRLYGYTF. In DNA, the CDR3 is TGTGCCAGCAGCCCAGGGGAAAGGGGGCGCCTCTATGGCTACACCTTC.

The CDR3 loop reads CAISESAGMNTEAFF. CDR3 DNA sequence: TGTGCCATCAGTGAGTCGGCAGGGATGAACACTGAAGCTTTCTTT. V usage is TRBV10-3 and J usage is TRBJ1-1; D may be TRBD1 (5 bases). Deletions cut 0 bases from V and 0 bases from J, with 8 bases between. CDR3 size: 15 residues. Germline lookup yields CDR1 ENHRY and CDR2 SYGVKD.

The rearrangement links TRBV6-6 to TRBJ1-5, with no clear D. Germline CDR1 and CDR2: MNHNY and SVGAGI (reference sequence). The CDR3 length is 15 residues. V lost 8 bases, J lost 0 bases, and 14 bases lay in between. This CDR3 reads CASLPAINSNQPQHF. The CDR3 coding sequence is TGTGCCAGCCTACCGGCTATAAATAGCAATCAGCCCCAGCATTTT.

The chain has TRBV6-6 and TRBJ1-3, with 7 bases lining up with TRBD1. CDR1 is MNHNY and CDR2 is SVGAGI in the germline V gene (reference sequence). This CDR3 contains 16 residues. The ends lost 7 bases at V and 0 bases at J; junction bases unmatched: 9. This chain's CDR3 is CASTYPGQSSGNTIYF. Written as DNA, the CDR3 is TGTGCCAGCACCTACCCGGGACAGAGCTCTGGAAACACCATATATTTT.

The CDR3 protein is CASSEGTHQPQHF. The CDR3 DNA is TGTGCCAGCAGTGAGGGCACCCATCAGCCCCAGCATTTT. The gene calls are TRBV6-1 and TRBJ1-5; D is undetermined. This CDR3 is built from 13 residues. Germline loops: CDR1 MNHNS, CDR2 SASEGT. V was cut by 3 bases and J by 5 bases, with 8 bases left in between.

The CDR3 is CATAGLAGAEQFF. CDR3 in DNA: TGTGCCACGGCCGGACTAGCGGGGGCTGAGCAGTTCTTC. This sequence joins TRBV2 and TRBJ2-1; 13 nucleotides match TRBD2. The CDR3 totals 13 residues. V lost 10 bases and J lost 9; bases outside the gene matches: 6. Per the germline V gene, CDR1 is SNHLY and CDR2 is FYNNEI.

V usage is TRBV6-1 and J usage is TRBJ2-1; 10 positions match TRBD2. With V trimmed by 4 bases and J by 4 bases, 7 bases remained unmatched. The CDR3 length is 16 residues. Germline V gives CDR1 MNHNS, CDR2 SASEGT. CDR3 amino acids: CASSAQTSGPYNEQFF. The CDR3 nucleotides are TGTGCCAGCAGTGCGCAGACTAGCGGGCCATACAATGAGCAGTTCTTC.

The chain uses TRBV7-9 and TRBJ2-7; D unresolved. This CDR3 spans 11 amino acids. The V gene's germline CDR1 is SEHNR and CDR2 FQNEAQ (reference sequence). Trimming removed 5 bases at V and 1 base at J, with 3 bases between. The CDR3 DNA reads as TGTGCCAGCAGCCGTTCCTACGAGCAGTACTTC. Translating it yields CASSRSYEQYF.

This chain links TRBV28 with TRBJ1-5, with D tentatively TRBD1 (5 bases). CDR1 is MDHEN, CDR2 SYDVKM, per germline. The CDR3 extends over 13 amino acids. V lost 8 bases and J lost 0, with 8 bases in between. CDR3 sequence (DNA): TGTGCCAGCGCAGGGTATAGCAATCAGCCCCAGCATTTT. Its translation: CASAGYSNQPQHF. Supplemented by reference TRBV28 and TRBJ1-5, the full variable domain reads DVKVTQSSRYLVKRTGEKVFLECVQDMDHENMFWYRQDPGLGLRLIYFSYDVKMKEKGDIPEGYSVSREKKERFSLILESASTNQTSMYLCASAGYSNQPQHFGDGTRLSIL.

This chain joins TRBV7-2 and TRBJ1-5, with a possible D match to TRBD1 (5 bases). The V end lost 2 bases, the J end lost 1 base, and 15 bases lay between the germline ends. Looked up from germline, CDR1 is SGHTA and CDR2 is FQGNSA. The CDR3 has 17 amino acids. The CDR3 here is CASSLQGWDGSNQPQHF. Written as DNA, the CDR3 is TGTGCCAGCAGCTTACAAGGCTGGGACGGCAGCAATCAGCCCCAGCATTTT.

This clone was found a few times. The V gene is TRBV19, the J gene TRBJ2-7; D is uncertain. Germline CDR1 is LNHDA and CDR2 is SQIVND (reference sequence). The V end lost 3 bases, the J end lost 0 bases, and 12 bases lay between the germline ends. This CDR3 contains 15 residues. DNA of the CDR3: TGTGCCAGTAGTATGCAAGGGCACAGCTCCTACGAGCAGTACTTC. This gives the protein CASSMQGHSSYEQYF.

V gene TRBV6-5 combines with J gene TRBJ1-6, with D uncertain. V lost 2 bases and J 7 bases, leaving 12 bases between the germline ends. The CDR3 has 15 amino acids. The V gene's germline CDR1 is MNHEY and CDR2 SVGAGI. Here the CDR3 DNA reads TGTGCCAGCAGTTACAGTCAGGTGGCAAATTCACCCCTCCACTTT. Its translation: CASSYSQVANSPLHF.